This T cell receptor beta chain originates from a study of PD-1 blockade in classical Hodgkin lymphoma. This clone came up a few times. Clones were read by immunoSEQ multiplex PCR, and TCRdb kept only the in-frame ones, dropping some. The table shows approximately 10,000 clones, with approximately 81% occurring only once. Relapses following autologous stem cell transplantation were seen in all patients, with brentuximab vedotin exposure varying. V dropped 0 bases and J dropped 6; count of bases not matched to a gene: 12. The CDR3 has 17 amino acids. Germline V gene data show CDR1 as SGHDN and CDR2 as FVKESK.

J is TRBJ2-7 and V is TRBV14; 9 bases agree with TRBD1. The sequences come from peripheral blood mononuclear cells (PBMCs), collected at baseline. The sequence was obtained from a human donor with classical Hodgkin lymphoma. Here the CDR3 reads CASSQDKRDRAVVEQYF. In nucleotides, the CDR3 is TGTGCCAGCAGCCAAGATAAAAGGGACAGGGCTGTTGTCGAGCAGTACTTC.